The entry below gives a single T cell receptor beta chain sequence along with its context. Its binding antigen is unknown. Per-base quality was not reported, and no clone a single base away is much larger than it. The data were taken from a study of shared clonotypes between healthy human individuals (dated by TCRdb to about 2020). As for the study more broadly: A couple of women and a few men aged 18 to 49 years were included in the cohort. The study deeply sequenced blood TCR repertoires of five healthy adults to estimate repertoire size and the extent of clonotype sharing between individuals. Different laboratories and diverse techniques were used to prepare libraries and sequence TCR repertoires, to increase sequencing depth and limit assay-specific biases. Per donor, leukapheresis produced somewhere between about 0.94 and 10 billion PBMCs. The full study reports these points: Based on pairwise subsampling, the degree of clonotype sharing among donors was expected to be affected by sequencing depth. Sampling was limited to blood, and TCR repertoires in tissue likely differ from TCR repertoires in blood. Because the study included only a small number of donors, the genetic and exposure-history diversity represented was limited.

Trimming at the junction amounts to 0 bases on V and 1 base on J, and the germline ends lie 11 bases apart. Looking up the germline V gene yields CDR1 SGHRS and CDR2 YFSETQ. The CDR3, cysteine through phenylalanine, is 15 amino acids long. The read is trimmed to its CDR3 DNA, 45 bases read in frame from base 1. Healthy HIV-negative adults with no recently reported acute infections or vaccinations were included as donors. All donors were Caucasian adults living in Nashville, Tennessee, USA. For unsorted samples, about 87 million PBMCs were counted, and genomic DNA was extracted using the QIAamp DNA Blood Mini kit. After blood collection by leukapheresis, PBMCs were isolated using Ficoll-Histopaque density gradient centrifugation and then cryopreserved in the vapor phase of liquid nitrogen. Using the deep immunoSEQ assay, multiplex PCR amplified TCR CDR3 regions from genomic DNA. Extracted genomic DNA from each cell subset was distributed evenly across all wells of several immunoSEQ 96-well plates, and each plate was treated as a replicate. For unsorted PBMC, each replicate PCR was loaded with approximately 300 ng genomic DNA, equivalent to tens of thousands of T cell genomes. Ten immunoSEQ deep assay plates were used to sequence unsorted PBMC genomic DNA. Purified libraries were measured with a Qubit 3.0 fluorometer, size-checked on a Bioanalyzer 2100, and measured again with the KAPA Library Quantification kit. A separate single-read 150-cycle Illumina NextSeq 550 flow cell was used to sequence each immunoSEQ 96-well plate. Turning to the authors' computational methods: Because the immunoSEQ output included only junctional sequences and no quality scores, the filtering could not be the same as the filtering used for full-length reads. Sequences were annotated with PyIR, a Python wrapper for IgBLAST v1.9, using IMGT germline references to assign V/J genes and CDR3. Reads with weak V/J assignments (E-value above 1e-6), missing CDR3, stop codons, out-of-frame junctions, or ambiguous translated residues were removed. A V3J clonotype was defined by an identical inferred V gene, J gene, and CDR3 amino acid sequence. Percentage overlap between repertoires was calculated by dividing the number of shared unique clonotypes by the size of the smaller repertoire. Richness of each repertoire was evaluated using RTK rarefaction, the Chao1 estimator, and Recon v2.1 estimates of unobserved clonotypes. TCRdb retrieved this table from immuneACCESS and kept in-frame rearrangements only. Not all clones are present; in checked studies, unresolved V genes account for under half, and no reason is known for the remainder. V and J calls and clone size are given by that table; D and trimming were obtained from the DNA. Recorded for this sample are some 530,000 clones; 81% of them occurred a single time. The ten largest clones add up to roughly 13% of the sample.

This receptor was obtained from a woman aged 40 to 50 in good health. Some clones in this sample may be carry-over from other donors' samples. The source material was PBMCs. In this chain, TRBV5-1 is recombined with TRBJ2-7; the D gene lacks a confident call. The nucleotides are TGCGCCAGCAGCTTGGCGGTGGGAACGTCCTACGAGCAGTACTTC. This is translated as CASSLAVGTSYEQYF.